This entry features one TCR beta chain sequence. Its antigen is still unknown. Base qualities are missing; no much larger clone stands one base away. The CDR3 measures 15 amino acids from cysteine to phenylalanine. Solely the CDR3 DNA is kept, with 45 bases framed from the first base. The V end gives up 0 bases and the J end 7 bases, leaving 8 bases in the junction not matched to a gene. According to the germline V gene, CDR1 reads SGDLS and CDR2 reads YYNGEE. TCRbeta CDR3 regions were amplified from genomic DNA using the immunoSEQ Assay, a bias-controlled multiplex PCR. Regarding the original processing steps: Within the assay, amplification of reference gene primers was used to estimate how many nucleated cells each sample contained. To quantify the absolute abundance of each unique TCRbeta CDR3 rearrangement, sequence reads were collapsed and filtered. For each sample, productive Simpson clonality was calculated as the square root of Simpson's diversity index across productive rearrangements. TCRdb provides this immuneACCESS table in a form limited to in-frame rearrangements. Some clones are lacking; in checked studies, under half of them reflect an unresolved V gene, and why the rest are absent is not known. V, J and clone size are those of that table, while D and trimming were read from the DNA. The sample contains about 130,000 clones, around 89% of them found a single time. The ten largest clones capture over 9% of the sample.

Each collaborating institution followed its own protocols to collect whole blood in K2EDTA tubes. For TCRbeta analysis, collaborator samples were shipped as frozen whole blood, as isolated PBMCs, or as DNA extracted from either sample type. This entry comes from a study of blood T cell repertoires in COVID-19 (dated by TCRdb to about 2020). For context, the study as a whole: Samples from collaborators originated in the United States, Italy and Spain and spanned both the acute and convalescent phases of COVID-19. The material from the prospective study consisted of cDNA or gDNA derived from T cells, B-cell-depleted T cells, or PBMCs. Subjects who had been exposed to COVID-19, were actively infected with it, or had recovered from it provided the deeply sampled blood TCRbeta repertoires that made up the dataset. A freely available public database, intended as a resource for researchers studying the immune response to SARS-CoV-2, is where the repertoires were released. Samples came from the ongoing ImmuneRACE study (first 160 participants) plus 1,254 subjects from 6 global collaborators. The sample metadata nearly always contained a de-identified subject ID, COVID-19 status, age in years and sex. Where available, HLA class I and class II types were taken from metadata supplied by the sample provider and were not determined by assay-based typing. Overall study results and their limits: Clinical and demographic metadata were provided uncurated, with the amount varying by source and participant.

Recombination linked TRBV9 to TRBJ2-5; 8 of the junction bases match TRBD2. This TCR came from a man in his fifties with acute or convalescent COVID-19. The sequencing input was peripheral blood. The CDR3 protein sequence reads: CASSVGAGAVPTQYF. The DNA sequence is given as TGTGCCAGCAGCGTAGGAGCGGGGGCCGTTCCGACCCAGTACTTC.